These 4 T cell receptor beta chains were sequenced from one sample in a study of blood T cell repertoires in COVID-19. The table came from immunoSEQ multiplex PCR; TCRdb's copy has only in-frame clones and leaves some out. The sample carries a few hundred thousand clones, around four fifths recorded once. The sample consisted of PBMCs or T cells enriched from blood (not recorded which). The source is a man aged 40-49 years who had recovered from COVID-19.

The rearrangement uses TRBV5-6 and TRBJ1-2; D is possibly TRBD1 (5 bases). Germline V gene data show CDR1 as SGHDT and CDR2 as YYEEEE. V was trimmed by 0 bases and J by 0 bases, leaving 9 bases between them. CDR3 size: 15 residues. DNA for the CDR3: TGTGCCAGCAGCTTGGAGGGGAATCCTAACTATGGCTACACCTTC. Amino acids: CASSLEGNPNYGYTF.

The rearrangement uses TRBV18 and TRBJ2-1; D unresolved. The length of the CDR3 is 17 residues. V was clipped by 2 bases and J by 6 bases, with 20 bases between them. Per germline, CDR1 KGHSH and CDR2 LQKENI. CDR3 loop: CASSPYHPPGFGNEQFF. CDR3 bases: TGTGCCAGCTCACCATATCATCCCCCCGGGTTCGGCAATGAGCAGTTCTTC.

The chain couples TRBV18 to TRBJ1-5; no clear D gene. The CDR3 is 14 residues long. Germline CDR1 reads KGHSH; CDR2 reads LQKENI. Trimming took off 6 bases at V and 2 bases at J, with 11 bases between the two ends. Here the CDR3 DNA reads TGTGCCAGCTCCCTCGACAAAGGCAATCAGCCCCAGCATTTT. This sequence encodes CASSLDKGNQPQHF.

The CDR3 loop reads CASSALMQGALGQPQHF. The CDR3 bases are TGTGCCAGCAGCGCCCTGATGCAGGGGGCTTTGGGTCAGCCCCAGCATTTT. The chain recombines TRBV3-1 (or the pseudogene TRBV3-2) with TRBJ1-5; 8 bases are a match to TRBD1. Germline CDR1 and CDR2: LGHDT and YNNKEL (reference sequence). The junction had 15 bases not matched to a gene; V was cut back by 5 bases and J by 6 bases. There are 17 residues in the CDR3.